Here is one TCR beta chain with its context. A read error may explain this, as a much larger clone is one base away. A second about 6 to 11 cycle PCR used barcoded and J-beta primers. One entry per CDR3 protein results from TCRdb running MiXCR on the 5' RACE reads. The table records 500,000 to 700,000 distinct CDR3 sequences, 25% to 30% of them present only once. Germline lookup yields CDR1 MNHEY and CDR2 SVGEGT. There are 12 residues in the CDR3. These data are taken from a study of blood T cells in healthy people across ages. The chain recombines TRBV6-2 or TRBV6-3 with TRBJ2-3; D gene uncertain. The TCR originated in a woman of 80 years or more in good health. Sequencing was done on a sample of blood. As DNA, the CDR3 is TGTGCCAGCAGCCCCATTGCAGATGCGCAGTATTTT. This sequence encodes CASSPIADAQYF.